This TCR beta chain was identified in a study of T-cell reconstitution after alpha-beta-depleted transplantation in children. The germline V gene has CDR1 MNHEY and CDR2 SVGEGT. V dropped 6 bases and J dropped 3 bases, with 18 bases sitting between them. The CDR3 totals 16 residues. The TCRbeta library was prepared with unique molecular identifiers. Via MiXCR, TCRdb re-called the PCR reads, giving one row per CDR3 protein. The sample includes hundreds of thousands of distinct CDR3 sequences, more than 10% of them seen just once. Here the sequenced sample was PBMCs, taken from the stem cell graft. The V and J genes are TRBV6-2 or TRBV6-3 and TRBJ1-5, with a weak D call TRBD1 (6 bases). This sequence was found in a human donor who donated a stem cell graft to a child with Fanconi anemia. CDR3 DNA sequence: TGTGCCAGCAGCCCGGGACATCGGATTCCCAATCAGCCCCAGCATTTT. Its translation: CASSPGHRIPNQPQHF.